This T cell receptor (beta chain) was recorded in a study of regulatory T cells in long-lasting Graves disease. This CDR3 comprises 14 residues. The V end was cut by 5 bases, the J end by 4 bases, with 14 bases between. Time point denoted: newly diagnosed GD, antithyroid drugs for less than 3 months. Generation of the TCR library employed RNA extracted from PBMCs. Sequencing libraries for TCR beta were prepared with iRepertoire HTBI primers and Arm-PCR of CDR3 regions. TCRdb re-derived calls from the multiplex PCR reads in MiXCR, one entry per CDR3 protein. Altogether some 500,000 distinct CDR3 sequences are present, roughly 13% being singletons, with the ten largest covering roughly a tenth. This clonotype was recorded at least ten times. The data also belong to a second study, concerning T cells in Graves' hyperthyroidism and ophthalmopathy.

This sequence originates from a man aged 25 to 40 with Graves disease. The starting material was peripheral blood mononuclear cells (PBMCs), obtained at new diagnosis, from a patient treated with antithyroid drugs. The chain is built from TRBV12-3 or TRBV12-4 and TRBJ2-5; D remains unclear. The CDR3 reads CASSEPGLGETQYF. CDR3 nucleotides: TGTGCCAGCAGTGAACCGGGCCTCGGAGAGACCCAGTACTTC.